This T cell receptor (beta chain) was identified during a study of blood T cell repertoires in COVID-19. Data came from immunoSEQ multiplex PCR; TCRdb stores just in-frame clones and leaves some out. This table holds some 300,000 clones, 90% found once. Deletions cut 4 bases from V and 4 bases from J, with 11 bases between. This CDR3 contains 14 residues. CDR1 is MNHEY, CDR2 SVGAGI, per germline. Study members were between about 18 and 89 years old and lived in 20 to 30 US regions. This receptor was obtained from a woman in her twenties or thirties who had been exposed to COVID-19. The V and J genes are TRBV6-5 and TRBJ1-5; perhaps TRBD1 as D (5 bases). The sample taken for sequencing was PBMCs or T cells enriched from blood (not recorded which). DNA for the CDR3: TGTGCCAGCAGTTTGGGGGGAAGAAATCAGCCCCAGCATTTT. Translation gives CASSLGGRNQPQHF.